The clone carrying this T cell receptor (beta chain) was counted a single time. V lost 6 bases and J lost 9; bases outside the gene matches: 11. Germline CDR1 is LNHDA and CDR2 is SQIVND (reference sequence). The CDR3 covers 15 residues. The data were obtained in a study of blood T cell repertoires in COVID-19. Here immunoSEQ multiplex PCR was the method, and the copy in TCRdb shows in-frame clones only, minus some. The data contain tens of thousands of clones, 86% of them singletons. Sequencing was done on a sample of peripheral blood. This TCR was sampled from a human donor in a cohort sampled during active COVID-19. The chain uses TRBV19 and TRBJ1-6, with 7 nucleotides matching TRBD1. The CDR3 DNA reads as TGTGCCAGTAGCAACCCGGACAGGAGGGGTTCACCCCTCCACTTT. It yields the protein CASSNPDRRGSPLHF.